The sample holds a few counts of the clone carrying this TCR beta chain. Its specificity is unknown. This specimen belongs to a study of T cells after yellow fever vaccination. Overall study findings and caveats: The secondary response was weaker but peaked faster, day 5 versus 15.

CDR3 length: 14 amino acids. Losses at the gene ends were 6 bases for V and 8 bases for J; bases not matched to a gene: 4. CDR1 is SGHTA and CDR2 is FQGTGA in the germline V gene. One entry per CDR3 protein, called by TCRdb with MiXCR from the 5' RACE reads. The sample lists approximately 340,000 distinct CDR3 sequences, 7.5% to 9% occurring once. Material: PBMCs, obtained on the day of the first yellow fever vaccination. This sequence joins TRBV7-3 and TRBJ1-6; TRBD1 aligns across 10 bases. This sequence originates from a young man who received the YFV17D yellow fever vaccine. The CDR3 region has the DNA TGTGCCAGCAGGAGGGACAGGGGCGATTCACCCCTCCACTTT. Protein product: CASRRDRGDSPLHF. The complete variable domain, with remaining parts taken from reference TRBV7-3 and TRBJ1-6, reads GAGVSQTPSNKVTEKGKYVELRCDPISGHTALYWYRQSLGQGPEFLIYFQGTGAADDSGLPNDRFFAVRPEGSVSTLKIQRTERGDSAVYLCASRRDRGDSPLHFGNGTRLTVT.